The next 27 T cell receptor beta chains were all read from a single sample in a study of T cell repertoires in cytomegalovirus infection. Their antigens remain unidentified. TCRdb reprocessed the reads via MiXCR and lists one record per CDR3 protein. The top ten clones hold about an eighth of a sample with roughly 990,000 distinct CDR3 sequences, roughly a third of them seen once. The sample here was cultured CD8+ T cells from PBMCs, taken from culture after CMV antigen stimulation. The receptors were sampled from a human donor in good health (CMV status not recorded). Some clones in this sample may be carry-over from other donors' samples.

This chain connects TRBV4-1 to TRBJ1-1; D might be TRBD1 (5 bases). Germline V gives CDR1 MGHRA, CDR2 YSYEKL. This CDR3 region has 15 residues. Trimming shortened V by 3 bases and J by 4 bases, and 15 bases separated the two germline ends. CDR3 region: CASSHHPQAATEAFF. CDR3 DNA: TGCGCCAGCAGCCACCATCCACAGGCTGCCACTGAAGCTTTCTTT.

The rearrangement links TRBV2 to TRBJ2-1; maybe TRBD1 (5 bases). This CDR3 has 12 residues. V gave up 4 bases and J gave up 9 bases, with 10 bases separating them. CDR1 and CDR2 from the germline V gene are SNHLY and FYNNEI. DNA of the CDR3: TGTGCCAGCAGTGGTAGAAGGGGTGAGCAGTTCTTC. It encodes CASSGRRGEQFF.

The table lists this clonotype with many counts. The V gene is TRBV7-6, the J gene TRBJ2-1, with TRBD1 matching over 7 bases. The length of the CDR3 is 14 residues. Per germline, CDR1 SGHVS and CDR2 FNYEAQ. After removal of 4 bases from V and 6 bases from J, the junction contained 6 bases not matched to a gene. DNA for the CDR3: TGTGCCAGCAGCTCCCGGACAGGAGGCAATGAGCAGTTCTTC. Its protein product is CASSSRTGGNEQFF.

The chain employs TRBV28 and TRBJ2-7; D unresolved. Germline CDR1 is MDHEN and CDR2 is SYDVKM. This CDR3 region has 14 residues. The V end was cut by 4 bases, the J end by 3 bases, with 13 bases between. The CDR3 loop is CASSYQRLFYEQYV. CDR3 sequence (DNA): TGTGCCAGCAGTTACCAGCGCCTCTTCTACGAGCAGTACGTC.

This clonotype was detected ten times or more. The V and J genes are TRBV7-6 and TRBJ2-5; D may be TRBD2 (6 bases). This CDR3 comprises 12 residues. CDR1 is SGHVS, CDR2 FNYEAQ, per germline. Deletions cut 5 bases from V and 7 bases from J, with 11 bases between. DNA for the CDR3: TGTGCCAGCAGCGCTAGCGCAAGGACCCAGTACTTC. It yields the protein CASSASARTQYF.

This clonotype was seen only a few times. The gene calls are TRBV6-1 and TRBJ1-3, with D hard to call. Germline CDR1 is MNHNS and CDR2 is SASEGT. Deletions cut 1 base from V and 0 bases from J, with 7 bases between. This CDR3 region has 15 residues. The CDR3 DNA reads as TGTGCCAGCAGTGAAGATCTAGCCTCTGGAAACACCATATATTTT. This gives the protein CASSEDLASGNTIYF.

V is TRBV11-2 and J is TRBJ2-7; D gene ambiguous. Germline CDR1 and CDR2: SGHAT and FQNNGV. V dropped 1 base and J dropped 0 bases, with 10 bases sitting between them. This CDR3 region has 15 residues. The CDR3 protein is CASSLGPLSSYEQYV. The CDR3 DNA sequence: TGTGCCAGCAGCTTAGGACCACTAAGCTCCTACGAGCAGTACGTC.

The CDR3 loop reads CASRSLTVGKLFF. CDR3 bases: TGTGCCAGCAGATCACTGACCGTAGGAAAACTGTTTTTT. The chain is built from TRBV2 and TRBJ1-4; no definite D call. The CDR3 extends over 13 amino acids. Germline CDR1 and CDR2: SNHLY and FYNNEI. V lost 6 bases to trimming and J lost 10 bases, with 15 bases between them.

The V gene is TRBV28, the J gene TRBJ2-1, with 8 nucleotides matching TRBD2. In germline, CDR1 is MDHEN, CDR2 SYDVKM. J lost 6 bases, V lost 3 bases, and 10 bases had no gene match. There are 16 residues in the CDR3. The CDR3 DNA sequence: TGTGCCAGCAGTTTTTTTGCGGGGGGCGGAACCAATGAGCAGTTCTTC. This codes for CASSFFAGGGTNEQFF.

This clonotype was recorded at least ten times. The chain uses TRBV7-9 and TRBJ1-2; D is unclear. The CDR3 contains 12 residues. Germline V gene data show CDR1 as SEHNR and CDR2 as FQNEAQ (reference sequence). V was shortened by 1 base and J by 7 bases, with 7 bases between the two germline ends. The CDR3 nucleotides read TGTGCCAGCAGCTTAGAAGGGTCTGGCTACACCTTC. This codes for CASSLEGSGYTF.

The V gene is TRBV7-9, the J gene TRBJ2-7; 10 positions agree with TRBD1. The length of the CDR3 is 16 residues. V shed 1 base, J shed 2 bases, and the junction held 5 bases outside the gene matches. The germline CDR1 and CDR2 sequences are SEHNR and FQNEAQ (reference sequence). The CDR3 sequence: CASSLVPGQGTYEQYF. The CDR3 DNA reads as TGTGCCAGCAGCTTAGTCCCGGGACAGGGGACCTACGAGCAGTACTTC.

The chain combines TRBV12-3 or TRBV12-4 with TRBJ1-1, with D unclear. V was clipped by 6 bases and J by 1 base, with 9 bases between them. The CDR3 consists of 13 residues. CDR3 sequence reads: CASSHHRNTEAFF. The DNA of the CDR3 is TGTGCCAGCAGCCACCATAGGAACACTGAAGCTTTCTTT.

This chain uses TRBV20-1 with TRBJ1-1, with unresolved D. CDR1 and CDR2 (germline): DFQATT, SNEGSKA (reference sequence). This CDR3 is built from 12 residues. Trimming took 6 bases from V and 5 from J, leaving 13 bases between them. This CDR3 is CSATPPGTEAFF. In nucleotides, the CDR3 is TGCAGTGCCACCCCCCCGGGTACTGAAGCTTTCTTT.

A few counts support this clonotype. The rearrangement joins TRBV7-8 to TRBJ2-2; 13 positions match TRBD2. Trimming cost V 1 base and J 7 bases; bases outside gene matches: 6. The germline CDR1 and CDR2 sequences are SGHVS and FQNEAQ. The CDR3 length is 17 residues. The CDR3 nucleotides are TGTGCCAGCAGCTTAGAACTAGCGGGGGGGCAAGGCGGGGAGCTGTTTTTT. Translating it yields CASSLELAGGQGGELFF.

The CDR3 reads CASSTGQGRDYGYTF. CDR3 nucleotide sequence: TGTGCCAGCAGTACAGGACAGGGACGGGACTATGGCTACACCTTC. The chain has TRBV6-5 and TRBJ1-2; TRBD1 aligns across 8 bases. The CDR3 runs to 15 residues. V shed 5 bases and J 3 bases; nucleotides not matched to a gene: 8. Germline values: CDR1 MNHEY, CDR2 SVGAGI.

The V call is TRBV6-6, the J call TRBJ1-4, with 8 bases fitting TRBD1. CDR3 size: 16 residues. Looked up from germline, CDR1 is MNHNY and CDR2 is SVGAGI (reference sequence). The ends lost 4 bases at V and 4 bases at J; junction bases unmatched: 8. The CDR3 DNA follows: TGTGCCAGCAGTTCACCGATCGGACAGGGTAATGAAAAACTGTTTTTT. Encoded protein: CASSSPIGQGNEKLFF.

The chain has TRBV6-8 and TRBJ2-2; D gene ambiguous. The CDR3 runs 14 residues. Trimming shortened V by 8 bases and J by 5 bases, and 15 bases separated the two germline ends. Germline-derived CDR1 and CDR2 are MNHGY and SAAAGT. The CDR3 reads CASGPEELTGELFF. As DNA, the CDR3 is TGTGCCAGCGGGCCAGAAGAATTGACCGGGGAGCTGTTTTTT.

The CDR3 protein is CASSPRDRGLVLYNEQFF. For the CDR3, the DNA is TGTGCCAGCAGCCCACGGGACAGGGGGCTTGTTCTCTACAATGAGCAGTTCTTC. The chain combines TRBV7-3 with TRBJ2-1; TRBD1 matches 12 bases. The CDR3 is 18 amino acids. V was clipped by 5 bases and J by 3 bases; unmatched bases: 11. Germline V gene lookup returns CDR1 SGHTA and CDR2 FQGTGA.

This chain connects TRBV5-4 to TRBJ2-1, with D perhaps TRBD2 (5 bases). Trimming left V 4 bases short and J 7 bases short, with 15 bases between. The CDR3 is 14 residues long. Germline CDR1 SGHNT, CDR2 YYREEE (reference sequence). DNA of the CDR3: TGTGCCAGCAGCCTGCGGCTTAGCGAGAATGAGCAGTTCTTC. It translates to CASSLRLSENEQFF. The whole variable domain, filled in from reference TRBV5-4 and TRBJ2-1, reads ETGVTQSPTHLIKTRGQQVTLRCSSQSGHNTVSWYQQALGQGPQFIFQYYREEENGRGNFPPRFSGLQFPNYSSELNVNALELDDSALYLCASSLRLSENEQFFGPGTRLTVL.

In its sample, this clonotype was seen once. The chain employs TRBV20-1 and TRBJ1-2; weak D call: TRBD1 (5 bases). Looked up from germline, CDR1 is DFQATT and CDR2 is SNEGSKA (reference sequence). Trimming left V 0 bases short and J 6 bases short, with 14 bases between. The CDR3 is 14 amino acids. In DNA, the CDR3 is TGCAGTGCTAGAGATCGTGGACAAGGAAATGGCTACACCTTC. This encodes CSARDRGQGNGYTF.

This clonotype was seen once. Given the absence of the conserved phenylalanine or tryptophan at the CDR3 end, a read error is likely. The rearrangement uses TRBV12-3 or TRBV12-4 and TRBJ2-5, with D perhaps being TRBD1 or TRBD2 (5 bases each). CDR3 length: 15 amino acids. The V end was cut by 0 bases, the J end by 5 bases, with 13 bases between. For the CDR3, the DNA is TGTGCCAGCAGTTTAGCGACCCGGGGCACGGAGACCCAGTACTCC. Protein sequence: CASSLATRGTETQYS.

The V and J genes are TRBV7-9 and TRBJ2-7; possible D gene TRBD1, 6 bases. Germline values: CDR1 SEHNR, CDR2 FQNEAQ (reference sequence). The CDR3 has 14 residues. Deletions cut 3 bases from V and 3 bases from J, with 12 bases between. In nucleotides, the CDR3 is TGTGCCAGCAGCTTCCAGGGCAGGGGCTACGAGCAGTACTTC. As protein: CASSFQGRGYEQYF.

This clonotype has ten or more counts. V and J are TRBV6-2 or TRBV6-3 and TRBJ1-2; D unresolved. Trimming removed 6 bases from V and 2 bases from J, with 16 bases in between. The CDR3 loop spans 15 amino acids. CDR1 and CDR2 from the germline V gene are MNHEY and SVGEGT. In DNA form, the CDR3 reads TGTGCCAGCAGCCCTTGGGATTCGGCCAACTATGGCTACACCTTC. Its protein is CASSPWDSANYGYTF.

This rearrangement joins TRBV12-5 to TRBJ2-7; D is unresolved. CDR1 and CDR2 (germline): LGHNT, FRNRAP. V dropped 4 bases and J dropped 2 bases, with 15 bases sitting between them. The CDR3 runs 15 residues. CDR3 nucleotides: TGTGCTAGTGGTTCGGAACAGTCCATTCCCTACGAGCAGTACTTC. Protein: CASGSEQSIPYEQYF.

This clonotype was seen many times. The chain joins TRBV12-3 or TRBV12-4 to TRBJ2-1; no definite D call. V was pared by 3 bases and J by 1 base, with 4 bases between. The CDR3 contains 13 residues. The CDR3 is CASSFSSYNEQFF. CDR3 DNA: TGTGCCAGCAGTTTTAGTTCCTACAATGAGCAGTTCTTC.

This clonotype occurred a few times. The chain joins TRBV27 to TRBJ2-1; 8 positions match TRBD1. The germline V gene has CDR1 MNHEY and CDR2 SMNVEV (reference sequence). The length of the CDR3 is 15 residues. V lost 4 bases and J lost 5; bases outside the gene matches: 7. CDR3 nucleotides: TGTGCCAGCAGTTCACAGGGGGATGCCAACAATGAGCAGTTCTTC. It specifies CASSSQGDANNEQFF.

The chain uses TRBV19 and TRBJ2-1, with D unclear. Between the trimmed V and J ends, which lost 2 bases and 3 bases, there was a span of 2 bases. The germline V gene has CDR1 LNHDA and CDR2 SQIVND (reference sequence). CDR3 length: 12 residues. The CDR3 coding sequence is TGTGCCAGTAGTATACACTACAATGAGCAGTTCTTC. Its translation: CASSIHYNEQFF.